Listed here are 20 T cell receptor beta chains from one sample, sequenced in a study of ipilimumab plus nivolumab after autologous stem cell transplantation. Sequenced by immunoSEQ multiplex PCR; TCRdb stores in-frame clones only, minus some. The sample includes fewer than 95,000 clones, under 85% of them seen just once. This specimen was PBMCs, taken in a trial of ipilimumab plus nivolumab as post-transplant consolidation. Receptors were obtained from a male donor with diffuse large B-cell lymphoma.

Turning to this clone: The sample holds other DNA sequences that translate to the same CDR3. The chain carries TRBV30 and TRBJ2-7, with TRBD1 matching 9 bases. The V segment lost 0 bases and the J segment 3 bases; nucleotides outside the gene matches: 3. The CDR3 is 14 residues long. Germline-derived CDR1 and CDR2 are GTSNPN and SVGIG (reference sequence). The CDR3: CAWSVGGQGYEQYF. The CDR3 bases are TGTGCCTGGAGTGTCGGGGGACAGGGCTACGAGCAGTACTTC. Full variable domain (missing parts from reference TRBV30 and TRBJ2-7): SQTIHQWPATLVQPVGSPLSLECTVEGTSNPNLYWYRQAAGRGLQLLFYSVGIGQISSEVPQNLSASRPQDRQFILSSKKLLLSDSGFYLCAWSVGGQGYEQYFGPGTRLTVT.

V gene TRBV30 combines with J gene TRBJ2-1; tentative D call: TRBD2 (5 bases). The CDR3 totals 13 residues. Trimming took 4 bases from V and 3 from J, leaving 10 bases between them. Germline V lookup: CDR1 GTSNPN, CDR2 SVGIG (reference sequence). DNA of the CDR3: TGTGCCTGGACGGTGGGAGACTACAATGAGCAGTTCTTC. Translated, it gives CAWTVGDYNEQFF. The whole variable domain, filled in from reference TRBV30 and TRBJ2-1, reads SQTIHQWPATLVQPVGSPLSLECTVEGTSNPNLYWYRQAAGRGLQLLFYSVGIGQISSEVPQNLSASRPQDRQFILSSKKLLLSDSGFYLCAWTVGDYNEQFFGPGTRLTVL.

V and J are TRBV5-4 and TRBJ1-3; no reliable D call. This CDR3 region has 15 residues. Trimming stripped 3 bases from V and 4 bases from J, with 14 bases between. Germline-derived CDR1 and CDR2 are SGHNT and YYREEE (reference sequence). In DNA, the CDR3 is TGTGCCAGCAGCTCGCCCGAGGGCTACGGAAACACCATATATTTT. It yields the protein CASSSPEGYGNTIYF.

The chain combines TRBV11-2 with TRBJ2-1; tentative D call: TRBD2 (5 bases). This CDR3 spans 14 amino acids. Trimming removed 1 base from V and 5 bases from J, with 9 bases in between. Germline V gene data show CDR1 as SGHAT and CDR2 as FQNNGV. CDR3 loop: CASSLVSSHNEQFF. The CDR3 nucleotides are TGTGCCAGCAGCTTAGTATCTAGCCACAATGAGCAGTTCTTC.

The chain uses TRBV5-1 and TRBJ1-2; D remains unclear. V lost 4 bases and J 6 bases, leaving 13 bases between the germline ends. This CDR3 contains 13 residues. Germline CDR1 is SGHRS and CDR2 is YFSETQ. CDR3 nucleotides: TGCGCCAGCAGCATGAGTACTGGGGATGGCTACACCTTC. Encoded protein: CASSMSTGDGYTF.

This chain connects TRBV5-6 to TRBJ1-6, with 8 bases identical to TRBD1. The germline CDR1 and CDR2 sequences are SGHDT and YYEEEE. The V segment lost 4 bases and the J segment 7 bases; nucleotides outside the gene matches: 7. The CDR3 is 15 amino acids. In DNA, the CDR3 is TGTGCCAGCAGCCCGCCGACAGGGGAGAATTCACCCCTCCACTTT. This gives the protein CASSPPTGENSPLHF.

This chain uses TRBV6-5 with TRBJ2-1; 9 bases match TRBD1. The CDR3 spans 15 residues. Germline V lookup: CDR1 MNHEY, CDR2 SVGAGI. The ends lost 0 bases at V and 5 bases at J; junction bases unmatched: 2. CDR3 loop: CASSYSGQGNNEQFF. The CDR3 bases are TGTGCCAGCAGTTACTCGGGACAGGGCAACAATGAGCAGTTCTTC.

This sequence joins TRBV9 and TRBJ2-3; tentatively, D is TRBD1 (5 bases). Germline lookup yields CDR1 SGDLS and CDR2 YYNGEE. This CDR3 has 15 amino acids. Trimming removed 1 base from V and 2 bases from J, with 11 bases in between. CDR3 loop: CASSVNGHYTDTQYF. The DNA of the CDR3 is TGTGCCAGCAGCGTAAATGGACACTACACAGATACGCAGTATTTT.

The chain joins TRBV27 to TRBJ2-7; a weak D match, TRBD2 (5 bases). Per the germline V gene, CDR1 is MNHEY and CDR2 is SMNVEV (reference sequence). The CDR3 runs 12 residues. V was shortened by 3 bases and J by 6 bases, with 9 bases between the two germline ends. The CDR3 DNA is TGTGCCAGCAGTTTCTCTCGGGGCGAGCAGTACTTC. This translates into CASSFSRGEQYF.

CDR3 residues: CASSLTSGETQYF. DNA of the CDR3: TGTGCCAGCAGCTTAACGAGCGGAGAGACCCAGTACTTC. J is TRBJ2-5 and V is TRBV7-6; tentatively, D is TRBD2 (5 bases). Germline V CDR1 and CDR2: SGHVS, FNYEAQ. The CDR3 runs to 13 residues. The V and J ends lost 2 bases and 4 bases respectively, with 8 bases between them.

The gene calls are TRBV5-8 and TRBJ2-1, with TRBD1 matching over 11 bases. V lost 3 bases to trimming and J lost 1 base; unmatched junction nucleotides: 3. Looked up from germline, CDR1 is SGHTS and CDR2 is YDEGEE. The CDR3 spans 16 residues. The CDR3 loop is CASSSGQGASYNEQFF. The CDR3 DNA is TGTGCCAGCAGCTCCGGACAGGGGGCTTCCTACAATGAGCAGTTCTTC.

V gene TRBV5-1 combines with J gene TRBJ1-1; the D gene is possibly TRBD1 (6 bases). This CDR3 contains 13 residues. The germline V and J ends were trimmed by 0 bases and 5 bases, with 8 bases remaining between them. The germline V gene encodes CDR1 SGHRS and CDR2 YFSETQ. The CDR3 DNA reads as TGCGCCAGCAGCTTGGACAGGGCTACTGAAGCTTTCTTT. Encoded protein: CASSLDRATEAFF.

The chain combines TRBV7-9 with TRBJ2-7; no firm D call. Germline V gives CDR1 SEHNR, CDR2 FQNEAQ (reference sequence). V was clipped by 0 bases and J by 4 bases, with 13 bases between them. This CDR3 is 15 amino acids long. The CDR3 DNA reads as TGTGCCAGCAGCTTAGCAAACTGGGAAAAATACGAGCAGTACTTC. Protein: CASSLANWEKYEQYF.

The rearrangement uses TRBV19 and TRBJ1-5; D not resolved. CDR1 is LNHDA and CDR2 is SQIVND in the germline V gene (reference sequence). The CDR3 extends over 16 amino acids. Trimming removed 3 bases from V and 0 bases from J, with 12 bases in between. The DNA of the CDR3 is TGTGCCAGTAGTATGAGGACGGAAAATAGCAATCAGCCCCAGCATTTT. Its translation: CASSMRTENSNQPQHF.

This chain connects TRBV5-1 to TRBJ2-2; no reliable D call. The CDR3 has 12 residues. The germline V and J ends were trimmed by 2 bases and 6 bases, with 5 bases remaining between them. CDR1 SGHRS and CDR2 YFSETQ come from the germline V gene. CDR3 DNA sequence: TGCGCCAGCAGCTTTCCAGCCGGGGAGCTGTTTTTT. Translating gives CASSFPAGELFF.

About this clone: Other DNA sequences in the same sample also yield this CDR3. The chain has TRBV6-6 and TRBJ2-1; possibly TRBD2 for D (5 bases). Germline values: CDR1 MNHNY, CDR2 SVGAGI (reference sequence). Trimming cost V 0 bases and J 3 bases, with 6 bases left between them. The CDR3 has 14 residues. CDR3 protein: CASSYSRVYNEQFF. The DNA for the CDR3 is TGTGCCAGCAGTTACTCGCGGGTCTACAATGAGCAGTTCTTC.

The chain uses TRBV15 and TRBJ1-1; 8 bases align to TRBD1. This CDR3 contains 16 residues. J lost 6 bases, V lost 0 bases, and 9 bases had no gene match. Germline V gene lookup returns CDR1 LNHNV and CDR2 YYDKDF (reference sequence). The CDR3 bases are TGTGCCACCAGCAGAGATCGCGGGCAGGGGGCCGCTGAAGCTTTCTTT. It is translated as CATSRDRGQGAAEAFF.

The V call is TRBV2, the J call TRBJ1-6; 7 nucleotides line up with TRBD1. The CDR3 loop spans 15 amino acids. CDR1 is SNHLY and CDR2 is FYNNEI in the germline V gene. V lost 5 bases, J lost 7 bases, and 8 bases stayed unmatched. CDR3 DNA: TGTGCCAGCAGTCGTGACAGGGCGGAAAATTCACCCCTCCACTTT. This gives the protein CASSRDRAENSPLHF. Full variable domain (outside the CDR3, taken from reference TRBV2 and TRBJ1-6): EPEVTQTPSHQVTQMGQEVILRCVPISNHLYFYWYRQILGQKVEFLVSFYNNEISEKSEIFDDQFSVERPDGSNFTLKIRSTKLEDSAMYFCASSRDRAENSPLHFGNGTRLTVT.

The rearrangement joins TRBV5-4 to TRBJ2-7; 8 bases line up with TRBD1. Germline assignment: CDR1 SGHNT and CDR2 YYREEE (reference sequence). The CDR3 is made up of 16 amino acids. After removal of 4 bases from V and 6 bases from J, the junction contained 15 bases not matched to a gene. CDR3 in amino acids: CASSIRNPGGLSEQYF. The CDR3, as DNA: TGTGCCAGCAGCATTCGAAACCCAGGGGGCCTGAGCGAGCAGTACTTC.

The gene calls are TRBV27 and TRBJ1-6; D unresolved. V lost 6 bases to trimming and J lost 7 bases, with 7 bases between them. This CDR3 spans 12 amino acids. The germline CDR1 and CDR2 sequences are MNHEY and SMNVEV (reference sequence). The CDR3 sequence is CASRSGNSPLHF. CDR3 DNA: TGTGCCAGCAGGTCGGGAAATTCACCCCTCCACTTT.